A single sample is the source of the 14 T cell receptor beta chains below, sequenced in a study of T-cell reconstitution after alpha-beta-depleted transplantation in children. As it was prepared, the TCRbeta library received unique molecular identifiers. TCRdb fed the PCR reads into MiXCR, producing one record per CDR3 protein. The sample has hundreds of thousands of distinct CDR3 sequences, around 14% seen once; the top ten hold around 0.79%. The source material was PBMCs, sampled before TCRalphabeta/CD19-depleted stem cell transplant. These receptors came from a girl aged 2 to 9 with congenital amegakaryocytic thrombocytopenia, due to receive a stem cell transplant.

This clonotype has at least ten counts. The rearrangement links TRBV20-1 to TRBJ1-4, with unresolved D. The CDR3 consists of 16 residues. The V end lost 0 bases, the J end lost 8 bases, and 19 bases lay between the germline ends. Germline CDR1 is DFQATT and CDR2 is SNEGSKA (reference sequence). The CDR3, as DNA: TGCAGTGCTAGAGATCTAACGACCCCGTATGAGGAAAAACTGTTTTTT. Amino acid sequence: CSARDLTTPYEEKLFF.

This clonotype was seen many times. The chain links TRBV20-1 to TRBJ2-1; 11 nucleotides line up with TRBD2. CDR1 is DFQATT, CDR2 SNEGSKA, per germline (reference sequence). This CDR3 region has 15 residues. V was pared by 3 bases and J by 3 bases, with 4 bases of the junction left unmatched. As DNA, the CDR3 is TGCAGTGCTAGTGACACTAGCGGGGGCTACAATGAGCAGTTCTTC. The encoded protein is CSASDTSGGYNEQFF.

This clonotype has at least ten counts. J is TRBJ2-2 and V is TRBV29-1, with D possibly TRBD2 on 6 matching bases. The V end lost 3 bases, the J end lost 1 base, and 9 bases lay between the germline ends. This CDR3 contains 14 residues. From germline, CDR1 is SQVTM and CDR2 ANQGSEA. The DNA for the CDR3 is TGCAGCGTTGATTATAGCGGGAACACCGGGGAGCTGTTTTTT. Residues: CSVDYSGNTGELFF.

This clonotype was seen at least ten times. The chain carries TRBV10-3 and TRBJ1-2; 10 nucleotides align to TRBD1. Germline CDR1 is ENHRY and CDR2 is SYGVKD. The CDR3 covers 15 residues. V was clipped by 2 bases and J by 8 bases; unmatched bases: 8. CDR3: CAISEPGQGRDGYTF. The CDR3 DNA reads TGTGCCATCAGTGAGCCGGGACAGGGGAGGGACGGCTACACCTTC.

This clonotype was counted at least ten times. V usage is TRBV7-9 and J usage is TRBJ2-1, with D unresolved. V lost 1 base, J lost 9 bases, and 7 bases lay in between. Germline V CDR1 and CDR2: SEHNR, FQNEAQ (reference sequence). The CDR3 runs 12 residues. The CDR3 DNA reads as TGTGCCAGCAGCTTAGTTACGGGTGAGCAGTTCTTC. Translated, it gives CASSLVTGEQFF.

In this sample, this clonotype turned up many times. The rearrangement uses TRBV5-1 and TRBJ1-3, with D perhaps TRBD1 (5 bases). V lost 5 bases to trimming and J lost 4 bases, with 16 bases between them. The CDR3 runs to 15 residues. Germline V CDR1 and CDR2: SGHRS, YFSETQ. CDR3 DNA: TGCGCCAGCAGGAGGGGTGTAGGTGGAGGAAACACCATATATTTT. It specifies CASRRGVGGGNTIYF.

J is TRBJ2-5 and V is TRBV7-9; maybe TRBD2 (5 bases). Per the germline V gene, CDR1 is SEHNR and CDR2 is FQNEAQ (reference sequence). CDR3 length equals 14 residues. V lost 1 base and J lost 3, with 9 bases in between. CDR3 sequence reads: CASSLVQEEETQYF. DNA for the CDR3: TGTGCCAGCAGCTTAGTCCAGGAGGAAGAGACCCAGTACTTC.

This clonotype occurred a few times. The DNA for the CDR3 is TGCAGTGCTAGGAAGCGGGAGTCGGTTGCAGATACGCAGTATTTT. Amino acids: CSARKRESVADTQYF. The V and J genes are TRBV20-1 and TRBJ2-3, with 8 bases matching TRBD2. Germline V gives CDR1 DFQATT, CDR2 SNEGSKA (reference sequence). After removal of 3 bases from V and 4 bases from J, the junction contained 9 bases not matched to a gene. The CDR3 runs to 15 residues.

CDR3 residues: CASSPVGTTGELFF. The CDR3 DNA reads TGCGCCAGCAGCCCCGTTGGTACCACCGGGGAGCTGTTTTTT. The chain joins TRBV5-1 to TRBJ2-2; D gene uncertain. V lost 4 bases, J lost 4 bases, and 11 bases lay in between. Germline CDR1 reads SGHRS; CDR2 reads YFSETQ. The length of the CDR3 is 14 residues.

In its sample, this clonotype was seen a few times. V usage is TRBV30 and J usage is TRBJ1-3; D is unclear. The CDR3 is made up of 13 amino acids. Germline assignment: CDR1 GTSNPN and CDR2 SVGIG (reference sequence). The germline V and J ends were trimmed by 8 bases and 5 bases, with 16 bases remaining between them. The CDR3 sequence is CARLTPGRNTIYF. DNA for the CDR3: TGTGCCAGACTGACCCCGGGAAGAAACACCATATATTTT.

Ten or more counts support this clonotype. The rearrangement uses TRBV20-1 and TRBJ2-1; 10 bases agree with TRBD2. The CDR3 totals 15 residues. With V trimmed by 2 bases and J by 7 bases, 8 bases remained unmatched. Germline lookup yields CDR1 DFQATT and CDR2 SNEGSKA (reference sequence). The CDR3 sequence is CSARPLAGLINEQFF. CDR3 sequence (DNA): TGCAGTGCTAGACCACTAGCGGGACTAATAAATGAGCAGTTCTTC.

This clonotype occurred many times. V and J are TRBV5-1 and TRBJ2-3, with D uncertain. Trimming took off 4 bases at V and 2 bases at J, with 5 bases between the two ends. The germline V gene encodes CDR1 SGHRS and CDR2 YFSETQ. The CDR3 length is 12 residues. For the CDR3, the DNA is TGCGCCAGCAGCCGAAACACAGATACGCAGTATTTT. Translated: CASSRNTDTQYF.

The chain links TRBV5-1 to TRBJ2-1; tentatively, D is TRBD2 (5 bases). Between the trimmed V and J ends, which lost 4 bases and 10 bases, there was a span of 9 bases. Germline CDR1 and CDR2: SGHRS and YFSETQ. The CDR3 spans 11 residues. CDR3 residues: CASSISEEQFF. The DNA of the CDR3 is TGCGCCAGCAGCATTAGCGAGGAGCAGTTCTTC.

This clonotype was detected many times. J is TRBJ2-7 and V is TRBV5-1; D possibly corresponds to TRBD1 (6 bases). The CDR3 runs to 16 residues. Germline CDR1 reads SGHRS; CDR2 reads YFSETQ. Trimming stripped 2 bases from V and 0 bases from J, with 15 bases between. The CDR3 spells CASSFTLDRSSYEQYF. The CDR3 nucleotides read TGCGCCAGCAGCTTTACTCTCGACAGGAGCTCCTACGAGCAGTACTTC. Based on the CDR3 plus reference TRBV5-1 and TRBJ2-7, the full variable domain is KAGVTQTPRYLIKTRGQQVTLSCSPISGHRSVSWYQQTPGQGLQFLFEYFSETQRNKGNFPGRFSGRQFSNSRSEMNVSTLELGDSALYLCASSFTLDRSSYEQYFGPGTRLTVT.